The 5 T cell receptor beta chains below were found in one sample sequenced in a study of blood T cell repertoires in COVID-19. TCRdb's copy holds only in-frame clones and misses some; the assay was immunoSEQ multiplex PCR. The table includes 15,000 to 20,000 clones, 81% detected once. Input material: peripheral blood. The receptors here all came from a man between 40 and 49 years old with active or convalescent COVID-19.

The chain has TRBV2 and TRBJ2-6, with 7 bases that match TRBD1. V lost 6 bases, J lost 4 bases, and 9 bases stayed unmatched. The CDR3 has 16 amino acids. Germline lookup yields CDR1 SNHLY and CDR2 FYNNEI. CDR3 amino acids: CASSGTAVTGANVLTF. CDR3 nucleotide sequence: TGTGCCAGCAGCGGGACAGCTGTGACCGGGGCCAACGTCCTGACTTTC.

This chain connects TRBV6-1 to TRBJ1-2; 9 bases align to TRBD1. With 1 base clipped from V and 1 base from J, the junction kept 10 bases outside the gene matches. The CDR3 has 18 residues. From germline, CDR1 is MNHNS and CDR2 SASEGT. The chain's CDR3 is CASSEGLTGGPLNYGYTF. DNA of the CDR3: TGTGCCAGCAGTGAAGGTCTGACAGGGGGACCCCTTAACTATGGCTACACCTTC.

The CDR3 loop is CAISDIPGSEAFF. Written as DNA, the CDR3 is TGTGCCATCAGTGACATTCCCGGGTCAGAAGCTTTCTTT. V gene TRBV10-3 combines with J gene TRBJ1-1; no firm D call. CDR1 is ENHRY and CDR2 is SYGVKD in the germline V gene. CDR3 length: 13 residues. V was shortened by 3 bases and J by 8 bases, with 13 bases between the two germline ends.

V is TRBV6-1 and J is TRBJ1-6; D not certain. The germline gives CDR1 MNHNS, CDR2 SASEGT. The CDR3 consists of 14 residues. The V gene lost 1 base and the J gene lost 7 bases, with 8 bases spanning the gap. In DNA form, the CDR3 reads TGTGCCAGCAGTGAAGACTCACGAAATTCACCCCTCCACTTT. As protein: CASSEDSRNSPLHF.

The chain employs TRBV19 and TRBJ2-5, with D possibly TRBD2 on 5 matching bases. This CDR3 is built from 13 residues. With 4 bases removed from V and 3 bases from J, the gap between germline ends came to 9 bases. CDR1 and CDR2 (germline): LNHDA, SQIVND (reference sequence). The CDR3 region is CASSTDGEETQYF. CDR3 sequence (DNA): TGTGCCAGTAGTACGGACGGGGAAGAGACCCAGTACTTC.